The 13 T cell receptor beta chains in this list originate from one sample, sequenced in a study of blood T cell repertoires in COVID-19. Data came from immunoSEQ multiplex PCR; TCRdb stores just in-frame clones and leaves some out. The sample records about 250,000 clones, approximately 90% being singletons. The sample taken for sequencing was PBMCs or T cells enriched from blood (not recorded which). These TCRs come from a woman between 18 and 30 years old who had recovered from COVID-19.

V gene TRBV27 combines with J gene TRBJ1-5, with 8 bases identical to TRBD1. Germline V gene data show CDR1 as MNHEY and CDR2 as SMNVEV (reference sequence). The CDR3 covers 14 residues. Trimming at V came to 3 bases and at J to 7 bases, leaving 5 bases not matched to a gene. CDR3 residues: CASSFSGGRQPQHF. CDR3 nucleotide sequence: TGTGCCAGCAGTTTTTCAGGGGGCAGGCAGCCCCAGCATTTT.

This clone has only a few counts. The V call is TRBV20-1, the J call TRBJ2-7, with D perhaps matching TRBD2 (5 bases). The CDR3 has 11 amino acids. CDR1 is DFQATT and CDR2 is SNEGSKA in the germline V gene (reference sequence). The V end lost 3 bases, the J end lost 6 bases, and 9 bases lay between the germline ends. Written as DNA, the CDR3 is TGCAGTGCTAGTCGAGGGTCCGAGCAGTACTTC. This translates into CSASRGSEQYF.

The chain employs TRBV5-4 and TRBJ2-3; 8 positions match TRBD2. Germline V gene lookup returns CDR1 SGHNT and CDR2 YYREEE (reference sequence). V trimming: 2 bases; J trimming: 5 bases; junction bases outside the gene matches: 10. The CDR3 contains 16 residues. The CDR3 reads CASSFWVAGYGDTQYF. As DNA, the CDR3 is TGTGCCAGCAGCTTTTGGGTAGCGGGATATGGAGATACGCAGTATTTT.

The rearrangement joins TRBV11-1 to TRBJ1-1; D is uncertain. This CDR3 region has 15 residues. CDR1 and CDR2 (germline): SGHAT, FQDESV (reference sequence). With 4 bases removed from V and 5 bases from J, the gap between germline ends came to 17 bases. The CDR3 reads CASSYPPEARTEAFF. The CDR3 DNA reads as TGTGCCAGCAGCTACCCCCCGGAGGCAAGGACTGAAGCTTTCTTT. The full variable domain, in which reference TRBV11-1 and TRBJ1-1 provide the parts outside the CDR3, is EAEVAQSPRYKITEKSQAVAFWCDPISGHATLYWYRQILGQGPELLVQFQDESVVDDSQLPKDRFSAERLKGVDSTLKIQPAELGDSAMYLCASSYPPEARTEAFFGQGTRLTVV.

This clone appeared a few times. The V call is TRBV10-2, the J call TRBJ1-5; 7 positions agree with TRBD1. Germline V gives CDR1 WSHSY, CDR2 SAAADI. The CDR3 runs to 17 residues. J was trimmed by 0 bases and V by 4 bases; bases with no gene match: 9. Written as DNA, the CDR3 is TGCGCCAGCAGTGTGTCTAGACAGGGAGATAGCAATCAGCCCCAGCATTTT. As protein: CASSVSRQGDSNQPQHF.

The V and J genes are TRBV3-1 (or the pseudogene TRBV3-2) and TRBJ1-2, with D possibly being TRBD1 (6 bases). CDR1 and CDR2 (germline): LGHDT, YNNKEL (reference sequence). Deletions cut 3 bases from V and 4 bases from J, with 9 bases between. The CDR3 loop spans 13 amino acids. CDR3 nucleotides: TGTGCCAGCAGCCATGGACAGTCCTATGGCTACACCTTC. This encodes CASSHGQSYGYTF.

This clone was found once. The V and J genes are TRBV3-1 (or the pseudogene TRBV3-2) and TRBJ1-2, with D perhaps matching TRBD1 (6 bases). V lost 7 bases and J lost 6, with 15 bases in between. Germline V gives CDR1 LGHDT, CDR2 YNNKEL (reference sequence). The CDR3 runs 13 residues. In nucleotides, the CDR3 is TGTGCCAGCAATTCGGCAGGGGAACATGGCTACACCTTC. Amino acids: CASNSAGEHGYTF.

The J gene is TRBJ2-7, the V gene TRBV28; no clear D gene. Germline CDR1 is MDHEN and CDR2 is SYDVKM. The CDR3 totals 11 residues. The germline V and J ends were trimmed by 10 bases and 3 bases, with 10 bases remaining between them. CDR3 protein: CATTLLYEQYF. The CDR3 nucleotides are TGTGCCACCACCCTACTCTACGAGCAGTACTTC. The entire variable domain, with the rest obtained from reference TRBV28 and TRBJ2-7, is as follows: DVKVTQSSRYLVKRTGEKVFLECVQDMDHENMFWYRQDPGLGLRLIYFSYDVKMKEKGDIPEGYSVSREKKERFSLILESASTNQTSMYLCATTLLYEQYFGPGTRLTVT.

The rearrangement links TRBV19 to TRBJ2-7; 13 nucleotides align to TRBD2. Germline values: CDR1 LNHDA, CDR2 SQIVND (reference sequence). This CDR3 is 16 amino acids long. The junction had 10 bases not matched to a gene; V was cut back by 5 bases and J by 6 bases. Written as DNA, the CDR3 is TGTGCCAGTAGTGTCGGACTAGCGGGAGAGTTGGTCGAGCAGTACTTC. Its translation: CASSVGLAGELVEQYF.

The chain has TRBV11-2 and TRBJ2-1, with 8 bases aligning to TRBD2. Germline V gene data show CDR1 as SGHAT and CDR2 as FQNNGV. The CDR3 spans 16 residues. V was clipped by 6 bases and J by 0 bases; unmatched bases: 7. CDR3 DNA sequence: TGTGCCAGCAGGGATACTAGCGGTTCCTCCTACAATGAGCAGTTCTTC. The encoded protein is CASRDTSGSSYNEQFF. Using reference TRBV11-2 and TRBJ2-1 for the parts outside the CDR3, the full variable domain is EAGVAQSPRYKIIEKRQSVAFWCNPISGHATLYWYQQILGQGPKLLIQFQNNGVVDDSQLPKDRFSAERLKGVDSTLKIQPAKLEDSAVYLCASRDTSGSSYNEQFFGPGTRLTVL.

The DNA for the CDR3 is TGTGCCAGCAGCTTAGGACAGCAAAAACACAATGAGCAGTTCTTC. Protein product: CASSLGQQKHNEQFF. V usage is TRBV7-9 and J usage is TRBJ2-1; weak D call: TRBD1 (5 bases). V was pared by 1 base and J by 5 bases, with 12 bases between. Germline lookup yields CDR1 SEHNR and CDR2 FQNEAQ (reference sequence). CDR3 length: 15 residues.

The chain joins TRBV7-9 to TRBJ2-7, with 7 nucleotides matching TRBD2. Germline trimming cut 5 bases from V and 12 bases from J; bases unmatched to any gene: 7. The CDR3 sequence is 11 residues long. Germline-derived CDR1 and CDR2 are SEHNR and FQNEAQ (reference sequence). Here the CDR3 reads CASSSLGGWYF. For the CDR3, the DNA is TGTGCCAGCAGCAGTCTCGGGGGGTGGTACTTC.

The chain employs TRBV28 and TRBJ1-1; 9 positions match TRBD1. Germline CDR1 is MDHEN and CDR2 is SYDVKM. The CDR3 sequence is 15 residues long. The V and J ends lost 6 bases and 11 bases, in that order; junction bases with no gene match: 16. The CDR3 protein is CASSSPRQGEVEAFF. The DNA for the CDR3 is TGTGCCAGCAGCAGCCCACGACAGGGGGAGGTGGAGGCTTTCTTT.